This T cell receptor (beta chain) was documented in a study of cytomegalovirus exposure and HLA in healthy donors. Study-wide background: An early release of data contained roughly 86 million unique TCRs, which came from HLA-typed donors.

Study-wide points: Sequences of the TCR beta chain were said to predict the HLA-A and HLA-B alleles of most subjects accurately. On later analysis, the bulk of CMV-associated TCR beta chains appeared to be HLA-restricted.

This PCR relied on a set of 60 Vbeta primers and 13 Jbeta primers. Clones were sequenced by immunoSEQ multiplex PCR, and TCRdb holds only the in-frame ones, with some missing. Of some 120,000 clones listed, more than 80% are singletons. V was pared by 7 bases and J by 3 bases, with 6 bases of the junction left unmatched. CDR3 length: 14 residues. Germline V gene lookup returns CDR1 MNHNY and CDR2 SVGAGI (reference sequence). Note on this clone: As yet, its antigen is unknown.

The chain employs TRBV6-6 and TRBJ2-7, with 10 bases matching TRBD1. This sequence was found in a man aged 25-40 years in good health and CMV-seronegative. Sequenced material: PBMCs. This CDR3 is CASTGRDRGYEQYF. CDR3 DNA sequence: TGTGCCAGCACCGGCCGGGACAGGGGCTACGAGCAGTACTTC.